Below, 20 T cell receptor beta chains from the same sample are listed, as sequenced in a study of blood T cells in healthy people across ages. The authors ran a second PCR of roughly 6 to 12 cycles using a sample-barcoded 5' primer and a J-beta primer mix. Via MiXCR, TCRdb re-called the 5' RACE reads, giving one row per CDR3 protein. This table has 1.5 million to 2 million distinct CDR3 sequences, about 35% appearing once. Sequenced: blood. These receptors all come from a young woman in good health.

This clonotype was counted only a few times. J is TRBJ2-5 and V is TRBV11-2, with a possible D match to TRBD1 (6 bases). Germline assignment: CDR1 SGHAT and CDR2 FQNNGV. V was cut by 5 bases and J by 3 bases, with 19 bases left in between. The CDR3 totals 16 residues. CDR3 sequence (DNA): TGTGCCAGCAGCCCGATTAACAGGGTCCGGAAAGAGACCCAGTACTTC. Translated, it gives CASSPINRVRKETQYF.

The rearrangement links TRBV20-1 to TRBJ1-2; weak D call: TRBD1 (6 bases). The germline V and J ends were trimmed by 0 bases and 6 bases, with 14 bases remaining between them. The CDR3 totals 14 residues. Germline CDR1 reads DFQATT; CDR2 reads SNEGSKA (reference sequence). This CDR3 is CSARDLGAPDGYTF. The CDR3 nucleotides are TGCAGTGCTAGAGATTTGGGGGCCCCTGATGGCTACACCTTC.

This CDR3 is CASSLRRGDFGTDTQYF. CDR3 DNA: TGTGCCAGCAGCTTACGAAGGGGAGATTTTGGTACAGATACGCAGTATTTT. The chain carries TRBV11-1 and TRBJ2-3; perhaps D is TRBD1 or TRBD2 (5 bases each). Germline V lookup: CDR1 SGHAT, CDR2 FQDESV (reference sequence). The V end lost 2 bases, the J end lost 3 bases, and 18 bases lay between the germline ends. This CDR3 has 17 amino acids.

The chain has TRBV20-1 and TRBJ1-1; a weak D match, TRBD1 (5 bases). The CDR3 spans 16 residues. Germline assignment: CDR1 DFQATT and CDR2 SNEGSKA (reference sequence). The ends were cut back, 6 bases at V and 1 base at J, with 21 bases in the middle. The chain's CDR3 is CSAKGIEYRTNTEAFF. CDR3 DNA sequence: TGCAGTGCCAAGGGGATAGAGTATAGGACGAACACTGAAGCTTTCTTT.

This clonotype was detected only a few times. The gene calls are TRBV6-1 and TRBJ2-3, with D uncertain. Trimming left V 4 bases short and J 0 bases short, with 14 bases between. This CDR3 comprises 16 residues. CDR1 MNHNS and CDR2 SASEGT come from the germline V gene. The CDR3 nucleotides read TGTGCCAGCAGTGTTTTAGTCGCTTCTAGCACAGATACGCAGTATTTT. It is translated as CASSVLVASSTDTQYF.

The chain has TRBV7-9 and TRBJ1-1, with a possible D match to TRBD1 (6 bases). The V and J ends lost 3 bases and 6 bases respectively, with 17 bases between them. Germline V gene data show CDR1 as SEHNR and CDR2 as FQNEAQ (reference sequence). This CDR3 comprises 15 residues. CDR3 coding DNA: TGTGCCAGCAGCTTGCCGACAGGCCGCGGTGCTGAAGCTTTCTTT. It encodes CASSLPTGRGAEAFF.

This chain links TRBV5-1 with TRBJ2-1; maybe TRBD2 (6 bases). CDR1 is SGHRS and CDR2 is YFSETQ in the germline V gene. CDR3 length: 15 residues. Trimming removed 0 bases at V and 8 bases at J, with 15 bases between. Here the CDR3 DNA reads TGCGCCAGCAGCTTGGGACTGGCGGGGCCGGATGAGCAGTTCTTC. It specifies CASSLGLAGPDEQFF.

This clonotype has only a few counts. The DNA for the CDR3 is TGCAGTGCTAGCGATAGGGCGCGAACTAATGAAAAACTGTTTTTT. Translated, it gives CSASDRARTNEKLFF. The rearrangement joins TRBV20-1 to TRBJ1-4; unclear D gene. The germline V gene encodes CDR1 DFQATT and CDR2 SNEGSKA (reference sequence). Between the trimmed V and J ends, which lost 3 bases and 1 base, there was a span of 12 bases. This CDR3 is 15 amino acids long.

The chain couples TRBV20-1 to TRBJ2-1; possibly TRBD1 for D (7 bases). Trimming removed 7 bases from V and 15 bases from J, with 22 bases in between. CDR3 length: 12 amino acids. Germline-derived CDR1 and CDR2 are DFQATT and SNEGSKA (reference sequence). For the CDR3, the DNA is TGCAGTGTTCGGAGGGGGCTAGCTGAGATGTTCTTC. This gives the protein CSVRRGLAEMFF.

The chain employs TRBV7-3 and TRBJ2-1; 11 nucleotides match TRBD2. Germline assignment: CDR1 SGHTA and CDR2 FQGTGA. This CDR3 comprises 20 residues. Trimming took 2 bases from V and 5 from J; bases not matched to a gene: 17. The CDR3 bases are TGTGCCAGCAGCTTAGCTAGTTTAGCGGGAGGGCCATGGATGAACAATGAGCAGTTCTTC. Translated: CASSLASLAGGPWMNNEQFF.

Of note for this clonotype: One end of the junction fails to match germline, which may point to a read error. The chain joins TRBV7-6 to TRBJ2-5; D is undetermined. The CDR3 is 14 amino acids. CDR1 and CDR2 (germline): SGHVS, FNYEAQ. This CDR3 is CANSLGRDQETQYF. The CDR3 DNA reads TGCGCCAACAGCTTAGGCCGGGACCAAGAGACCCAGTACTTC.

This clonotype was picked up many times. This rearrangement joins TRBV4-1 to TRBJ2-3; 7 nucleotides agree with TRBD2. After removal of 1 base from V and 0 bases from J, the junction contained 1 base not matched to a gene. CDR3 size: 15 residues. Germline loops: CDR1 MGHRA, CDR2 YSYEKL. CDR3 coding DNA: TGCGCCAGCAGCCAAGTCGGGGGGAGCACAGATACGCAGTATTTT. It yields the protein CASSQVGGSTDTQYF.

This clonotype was seen only a few times. The chain links TRBV7-9 to TRBJ2-7; no reliable D call. This CDR3 region has 14 residues. Germline CDR1 reads SEHNR; CDR2 reads FQNEAQ (reference sequence). Trimming took 3 bases from V and 0 from J, leaving 9 bases between them. The CDR3, as DNA: TGTGCCAGCAGCTTCGGCAGGCCCTCCTACGAGCAGTACTTC. It codes for CASSFGRPSYEQYF.

The V and J genes are TRBV4-1 and TRBJ2-7; D ambiguous. V lost 1 base and J lost 0, with 13 bases in between. Germline assignment: CDR1 MGHRA and CDR2 YSYEKL. CDR3 length: 16 amino acids. The DNA of the CDR3 is TGCGCCAGCAGCCAAGGAGGACGGGCTAGCTCCTACGAGCAGTACTTC. Residues: CASSQGGRASSYEQYF.

The chain uses TRBV20-1 and TRBJ1-2; D is undetermined. V lost 3 bases and J 3 bases, leaving 14 bases between the germline ends. The germline gives CDR1 DFQATT, CDR2 SNEGSKA (reference sequence). CDR3 length equals 14 residues. Here the CDR3 reads CSASRPQEDYGYTF. CDR3 coding DNA: TGCAGTGCTAGCAGGCCCCAGGAGGACTATGGCTACACCTTC.

For this clonotype: This clone may be a read error of a much larger clone one base away. V is TRBV29-1 and J is TRBJ2-3, with D possibly being TRBD2 (6 bases). Germline V gene lookup returns CDR1 SQVTM and CDR2 ANQGSEA. Trimming pared 1 base from V and 3 bases from J, leaving 11 bases between. The CDR3 length is 14 residues. Here the CDR3 DNA reads TGCAGCGTTGAAGTTGCGGGGTCGACAGATACGCAGTATTTT. It is translated as CSVEVAGSTDTQYF.

Written as DNA, the CDR3 is TGCGCCAGCAGCCTGGAATCGTTCCTAGCGGAGCCTTCCTACGAGCAGTACTTC. This translates into CASSLESFLAEPSYEQYF. This chain connects TRBV5-1 to TRBJ2-7; TRBD2 matches 7 bases. This CDR3 spans 18 amino acids. The V gene end was trimmed by 4 bases and the J gene end by 1 base; junction bases not matched to a gene: 17. Germline V lookup: CDR1 SGHRS, CDR2 YFSETQ.

This clonotype was detected only a few times. V and J are TRBV9 and TRBJ2-7; D perhaps matches TRBD2 (6 bases). The CDR3 runs 15 residues. V was clipped by 0 bases and J by 1 base, with 11 bases between them. In germline, CDR1 is SGDLS, CDR2 YYNGEE. This CDR3 reads CASSVVEGLSYEQYF. CDR3 DNA sequence: TGTGCCAGCAGCGTAGTGGAGGGGCTTTCCTACGAGCAGTACTTC.

V gene TRBV7-9 combines with J gene TRBJ2-3; no clear D. Germline V gene lookup returns CDR1 SEHNR and CDR2 FQNEAQ (reference sequence). The CDR3 loop spans 11 amino acids. Trimming cost V 0 bases and J 13 bases, with 8 bases left between them. The CDR3 here is CASSLAGNEYF. Written as DNA, the CDR3 is TGTGCCAGCAGCTTAGCGGGAAATGAGTATTTT.

This clonotype was counted only a few times. The rearrangement links TRBV7-9 to TRBJ2-3, with D possibly being TRBD2 (6 bases). This CDR3 has 11 residues. Trimming pared 8 bases from V and 5 bases from J, leaving 8 bases between. Germline values: CDR1 SEHNR, CDR2 FQNEAQ (reference sequence). The CDR3 nucleotides read TGTGCCAGCGCAGCGGGAGATACGCAGTATTTT. Protein: CASAAGDTQYF.